These 23 T cell receptor beta chains came from one sample sequenced in a study of T cell responses to AZD1222 COVID-19 vaccine. Measured with immunoSEQ multiplex PCR; TCRdb has only the in-frame clones, and not every one. The sample holds 150,000 to 200,000 clones; less than 95% are singletons and the top ten take approximately 6.2%. Sequencing was performed on peripheral blood, taken 28 days after the second AZD1222 dose. All receptors derive from an adult who received the AZD1222 COVID-19 vaccine.

Only one count was recorded for this clone. The chain carries TRBV28 and TRBJ2-5; 9 bases map to TRBD1. CDR1 and CDR2 from the germline V gene are MDHEN and SYDVKM. V lost 5 bases, J lost 4 bases, and 8 bases stayed unmatched. The CDR3 consists of 15 residues. The CDR3 is CASSPQGARGETQYF. CDR3 DNA sequence: TGTGCCAGCAGTCCACAGGGGGCGAGAGGAGAGACCCAGTACTTC.

This clone was counted a single time. The chain combines TRBV18 with TRBJ1-5; D gene ambiguous. This CDR3 region has 14 residues. Germline loops: CDR1 KGHSH, CDR2 LQKENI. The V and J ends lost 6 bases and 5 bases respectively, with 14 bases between them. CDR3 DNA: TGTGCCAGCTCCCCAGCGGGAAGCGATCAGCCCCAGCATTTT. Translated: CASSPAGSDQPQHF.

This clone has a single count. The CDR3 nucleotides read TGTGCCAGCAGCTTACGAGCGGGGGCGTATAGCAATCAGCCCCAGCATTTT. Translation: CASSLRAGAYSNQPQHF. The chain couples TRBV7-8 to TRBJ1-5, with D possibly TRBD1 on 6 matching bases. The CDR3 is made up of 17 amino acids. Germline V CDR1 and CDR2: SGHVS, FQNEAQ. Between the trimmed V and J ends, which lost 2 bases and 0 bases, there was a span of 14 bases.

V is TRBV5-5 and J is TRBJ2-7, with 12 nucleotides matching TRBD2. Germline lookup yields CDR1 SGHKS and CDR2 YYEKEE (reference sequence). J was trimmed by 3 bases and V by 4 bases; bases with no gene match: 8. The CDR3 sequence is 16 residues long. The CDR3 is CASSARLAGEVYEQYF. CDR3 DNA: TGTGCCAGCAGCGCCCGACTAGCGGGAGAAGTCTACGAGCAGTACTTC.

The chain recombines TRBV9 with TRBJ1-2; TRBD1 aligns across 7 bases. This CDR3 contains 15 residues. V gave up 2 bases and J gave up 5 bases; unmatched junction bases: 9. Germline values: CDR1 SGDLS, CDR2 YYNGEE. The CDR3 nucleotides are TGTGCCAGCAGCGTCGGACAGGCCCCTGGGTATGGCTACACCTTC. It codes for CASSVGQAPGYGYTF.

This clone was recorded once. The chain couples TRBV5-1 to TRBJ1-2, with TRBD1 identical over 7 bases. This CDR3 has 16 residues. J gave up 5 bases and V 3 bases, and 13 bases lay outside the gene matches. Looked up from germline, CDR1 is SGHRS and CDR2 is YFSETQ. The CDR3 sequence: CASSWRGGGTDYGYTF. CDR3 coding DNA: TGCGCCAGCAGCTGGCGCGGCGGCGGGACAGATTATGGCTACACCTTC.

This clone was recorded once. The J gene is TRBJ1-5, the V gene TRBV5-1, with a weak D call TRBD1 (5 bases). Between the trimmed V and J ends, which lost 0 bases and 5 bases, there was a span of 9 bases. In germline, CDR1 is SGHRS, CDR2 YFSETQ. The CDR3 spans 14 residues. DNA of the CDR3: TGCGCCAGCAGCTTGGAGGGGACGGATCAGCCCCAGCATTTT. Its protein product is CASSLEGTDQPQHF. Variable domain in full (rest from reference TRBV5-1 and TRBJ1-5): KAGVTQTPRYLIKTRGQQVTLSCSPISGHRSVSWYQQTPGQGLQFLFEYFSETQRNKGNFPGRFSGRQFSNSRSEMNVSTLELGDSALYLCASSLEGTDQPQHFGDGTRLSIL.

The count of this clone is one. The V and J genes are TRBV19 and TRBJ2-3; D possibly matches TRBD1 or TRBD2 (5 bases each). Germline CDR1 is LNHDA and CDR2 is SQIVND (reference sequence). The V gene lost 7 bases and the J gene lost 0 bases, with 17 bases spanning the gap. The CDR3 spans 16 residues. This CDR3 reads CASTVDRGVSTDTQYF. The CDR3 DNA is TGTGCCAGTACCGTGGACCGAGGGGTTAGCACAGATACGCAGTATTTT.

The genes are TRBV28 and TRBJ1-2; possible D gene TRBD1, 6 bases. The CDR3 is 12 amino acids. V dropped 5 bases and J dropped 8 bases, with 12 bases sitting between them. CDR1 and CDR2 from the germline V gene are MDHEN and SYDVKM. The CDR3 DNA is TGTGCCAGCAGTCCTGGGGGGCAAGGCTACACCTTC. It is translated as CASSPGGQGYTF.

This chain joins TRBV18 and TRBJ1-3; D not certain. This CDR3 is 20 amino acids long. CDR1 and CDR2 from the germline V gene are KGHSH and LQKENI. Trimming shortened V by 1 base and J by 0 bases, and 22 bases separated the two germline ends. The CDR3 bases are TGTGCCAGCTCACCACTCGAGGTGTCCACATTCAGGACCTCTGGAAACACCATATATTTT. Protein: CASSPLEVSTFRTSGNTIYF. The whole variable domain, remainder taken from reference TRBV18 and TRBJ1-3, is NAGVMQNPRHLVRRRGQEARLRCSPMKGHSHVYWYRQLPEEGLKFMVYLQKENIIDESGMPKERFSAEFPKEGPSILRIQQVVRGDSAAYFCASSPLEVSTFRTSGNTIYFGEGSWLTVV.

Only one count was recorded for this clone. The CDR3 nucleotides read TGTGCCAGCCGGACAGGGGATGGTTACTCTGGAAACACCATATATTTT. Its translation is CASRTGDGYSGNTIYF. This chain joins TRBV10-3 and TRBJ1-3, with TRBD1 matching 9 bases. Looked up from germline, CDR1 is ENHRY and CDR2 is SYGVKD. CDR3 size: 16 residues. V shed 10 bases and J 0 bases; nucleotides not matched to a gene: 10.

This chain links TRBV7-9 with TRBJ2-1; 13 bases are a match to TRBD2. The CDR3 has 15 amino acids. Germline CDR1 SEHNR, CDR2 FQNEAQ (reference sequence). V lost 3 bases and J lost 5; bases outside the gene matches: 1. CDR3 loop: CASSLTSGRNNEQFF. As DNA, the CDR3 is TGTGCCAGCAGCTTGACTAGCGGGAGGAACAATGAGCAGTTCTTC. The full variable domain, in which reference TRBV7-9 and TRBJ2-1 provide the parts outside the CDR3, is DTGVSQNPRHKITKRGQNVTFRCDPISEHNRLYWYRQTLGQGPEFLTYFQNEAQLEKSRLLSDRFSAERPKGSFSTLEIQRTEQGDSAMYLCASSLTSGRNNEQFFGPGTRLTVL.

The chain is built from TRBV6-5 and TRBJ2-5; TRBD2 aligns across 13 bases. Germline CDR1 and CDR2: MNHEY and SVGAGI. The CDR3 contains 14 residues. V was pared by 6 bases and J by 7 bases, with 5 bases of the junction left unmatched. DNA of the CDR3: TGTGCCAGCAGGACTAGCGGGGGGTCATGGACCCAGTACTTC. It translates to CASRTSGGSWTQYF.

The V call is TRBV7-2, the J call TRBJ2-7; D gene unclear. This CDR3 comprises 13 residues. Trimming shortened V by 4 bases and J by 2 bases, and 9 bases separated the two germline ends. Per the germline V gene, CDR1 is SGHTA and CDR2 is FQGNSA. This CDR3 is CASSSQPAYEQYF. The CDR3 DNA is TGTGCCAGCAGCTCCCAACCCGCCTACGAGCAGTACTTC.

The chain has TRBV20-1 and TRBJ2-6; D gene unclear. The germline gives CDR1 DFQATT, CDR2 SNEGSKA (reference sequence). The CDR3 has 16 amino acids. Trimming pared 3 bases from V and 4 bases from J, leaving 16 bases between. The CDR3 DNA sequence: TGCAGTGCTAGTGGGATCTCCATGTCCGGGGCCAACGTCCTGACTTTC. This sequence encodes CSASGISMSGANVLTF.

This clone was picked up one time. J is TRBJ1-5 and V is TRBV5-4, with D hard to call. CDR1 is SGHNT, CDR2 YYREEE, per germline (reference sequence). The germline V and J ends were trimmed by 2 bases and 7 bases, with 10 bases remaining between them. CDR3 length: 13 residues. For the CDR3, the DNA is TGTGCCAGCAGCTTATGGGGAAACCAGCCCCAGCATTTT. Translated, it gives CASSLWGNQPQHF.

The chain carries TRBV30 and TRBJ2-1; TRBD2 matches at 7 bases. The CDR3 runs to 15 residues. V dropped 3 bases and J dropped 2; count of bases not matched to a gene: 7. The germline CDR1 and CDR2 sequences are GTSNPN and SVGIG (reference sequence). The CDR3 region has the DNA TGTGCCTGGAGAGAAGCGGGGAAGCCCTACAATGAGCAGTTCTTC. Translating gives CAWREAGKPYNEQFF.

The rearrangement uses TRBV9 and TRBJ1-4; D is undetermined. Germline V gene sequence: CDR1 SGDLS, CDR2 YYNGEE. This CDR3 contains 15 residues. The V gene lost 0 bases and the J gene lost 7 bases, with 13 bases spanning the gap. The CDR3 region is CASSVAGGWGEKLFF. The CDR3 DNA reads as TGTGCCAGCAGCGTAGCGGGCGGCTGGGGTGAAAAACTGTTTTTT.

The chain combines TRBV28 with TRBJ2-7, with TRBD1 as a possible D gene (5 bases). CDR3 length: 15 residues. Germline CDR1 and CDR2: MDHEN and SYDVKM. Between the trimmed V and J ends, which lost 3 bases and 6 bases, there was a span of 18 bases. In DNA, the CDR3 is TGTGCCAGCAGTTTTATAAGGGCAGGGTCGAGCGAGCAGTACTTC. Amino acids: CASSFIRAGSSEQYF.

This clone was seen a few times. This chain links TRBV27 with TRBJ1-2; D might be TRBD1 (5 bases). CDR1 and CDR2 from the germline V gene are MNHEY and SMNVEV (reference sequence). Trimming pared 8 bases from V and 6 bases from J, leaving 10 bases between. The CDR3 extends over 11 amino acids. CDR3 loop: CASYGGDGYTF. As DNA, the CDR3 is TGTGCCAGCTATGGGGGTGATGGCTACACCTTC.

A single count supports this clone. The V call is TRBV6-5, the J call TRBJ1-5, with TRBD1 identical over 10 bases. The CDR3 totals 15 residues. V trimming: 3 bases; J trimming: 5 bases; junction bases outside the gene matches: 4. CDR1 MNHEY and CDR2 SVGAGI come from the germline V gene. The CDR3 sequence: CASSYPGTGDQPQHF. DNA for the CDR3: TGTGCCAGCAGTTATCCCGGGACAGGGGATCAGCCCCAGCATTTT.

The CDR3 loop reads CASSLFRTSGGSSYEQYF. The CDR3 DNA follows: TGTGCCAGCAGCCTTTTTCGGACTAGCGGGGGAAGCTCCTACGAGCAGTACTTC. The J gene is TRBJ2-7, the V gene TRBV4-2; TRBD2 agrees at 13 bases. V was clipped by 4 bases and J by 0 bases; unmatched bases: 9. Germline assignment: CDR1 LGHNA and CDR2 YNFKEQ. This CDR3 is built from 18 residues.

The chain links TRBV11-2 to TRBJ2-2; D is unresolved. CDR1 and CDR2 from the germline V gene are SGHAT and FQNNGV. V lost 0 bases and J 1 base, leaving 9 bases between the germline ends. The CDR3 has 16 amino acids. The CDR3 bases are TGTGCCAGCAGCTTAGATAGGGTTGAGAACACCGGGGAGCTGTTTTTT. Amino acid sequence: CASSLDRVENTGELFF.